Listed below are T cell receptor beta chains from one sample, sequenced in a study of blood T cell repertoires in COVID-19. Sequencing was performed with immunoSEQ multiplex PCR; in TCRdb, only in-frame clones are kept and a portion is missing. The sample records 150,000 to 250,000 clones, roughly four fifths being singletons. The material sequenced was PBMCs or T cells enriched from blood (not recorded which). The receptors were sampled from a man aged 40-55 years who had recovered from COVID-19. CDR3s include the opening cysteine and the closing phenylalanine or tryptophan. For some rows the clone size is stated as once, few or many, or as a class when expanded; others skip it.

TRBJ2-3 | - | TRBV13 | CASSRGLAGGPTDTQYF
TRBJ1-2 | - | TRBV6-5 | CASRWNGGLGGYTF
TRBJ1-1 | - | TRBV4-3 | CASSQDRGYTEAFF
TRBJ2-5 | - | TRBV3-1/TRBV3-2 | CASSRDTVRQETQYF
TRBJ1-5 | - | TRBV7-2 | CASSLDRFQPQHF
TRBJ1-1 | - | TRBV27 | CASSLYGGTEAFF
TRBJ1-2 | - | TRBV29-1 | CSAGSGGSHNYGYTF
TRBJ1-6 | - | TRBV15 | CATSRDGGARNSPLHF
TRBJ2-1 | few | TRBV7-2 | CASSLDRRPYNEQFF
TRBJ1-6 | - | TRBV30 | CASDSSYNSPLHF
TRBJ2-7 | - | TRBV18 | CASSPYDSISDEQYF
TRBJ1-4 | - | TRBV15 | CATSNEGQGLEKLFF
TRBJ1-4 | - | TRBV10-3 | CATRGFEVEKLFF
TRBJ2-1 | - | TRBV4-1 | CASSQDWQGARNEQFF
TRBJ2-6 | - | TRBV5-1 | CASRLEVLRGAGANVLTF
TRBJ1-1 | - | TRBV28 | CASSLEQGGKSEAFF
TRBJ1-2 | few | TRBV10-2 | CASRPDRGNYGYTF
TRBJ2-7 | - | TRBV18 | CASSPASGTVAPIWEQYF
TRBJ2-1 | - | TRBV4-2 | CASRTGAGNEQFF
TRBJ1-2 | - | TRBV7-2 | CASSLAAAEDYGYTF
TRBJ1-1 | once | TRBV11-2 | CASSLGRANTEAFF
TRBJ2-5 | - | TRBV4-2 | CASSQGGGTTGTQYF
TRBJ2-6 | - | TRBV7-2 | CASSAQGAGANVLTF
TRBJ2-2 | - | TRBV5-1 | CASSLGENTGELFF
TRBJ2-5 | once | TRBV5-1 | CASSLATGTSGTETQYF
TRBJ1-3 | - | TRBV7-2 | CASSFGTAGNTIYF
TRBJ1-2 | - | TRBV29-1 | CSVERDRGYYGYTF
TRBJ2-5 | - | TRBV7-7 | CASSFTSGNKETQYF
TRBJ2-5 | - | TRBV5-1 | CASSLVPSGSGETQYF
TRBJ1-1 | - | TRBV7-2 | CASSQQGTPGWNTEAFF
TRBJ1-2 | - | TRBV28 | CASRPPTVYGYTF
TRBJ1-5 | - | TRBV3-1/TRBV3-2 | CASSPGTGTRNQPQHF
TRBJ2-2 | - | TRBV14 | CASSQAREGELFF
TRBJ2-5 | - | TRBV7-9 | CASSYLDRGRETQYF
TRBJ2-1 | - | TRBV28 | CASSPIYNEQFF
TRBJ2-7 | - | TRBV28 | CAISGQGGYEQYF
TRBJ1-2 | - | TRBV9 | CASSSSGGEGNGYTF
TRBJ1-2 | few | TRBV6-5 | CASSSGTGAPGYGYTF
TRBJ2-1 | - | TRBV19 | CASSTWLYNEQFF
TRBJ2-5 | - | TRBV7-2 | CASSLESGWETQYF
TRBJ2-5 | - | TRBV19 | CASSPNRGSGETQYF
TRBJ1-5 | few | TRBV18 | CASSPPTAGRQHF
TRBJ2-3 | - | TRBV10-1 | CASSGQATDTQYF
TRBJ2-2 | few | TRBV9 | CASSVAPVVTGELFF
TRBJ1-1 | once | TRBV19 | CASSIDRRGTEAFF
TRBJ2-5 | - | TRBV7-8 | CASSFFEWETQYF
TRBJ1-2 | - | TRBV28 | CASSTGGAASYGYTF
TRBJ2-7 | - | TRBV5-1 | CASSPSRGSYEQYF